A selection of T cell receptor beta chains follows, all from one sample in a study of Ad26.COV2.S vaccination and SARS-CoV-2 variants. Sequencing used immunoSEQ multiplex PCR; TCRdb keeps in-frame clones, though not all of them. The sample carries around 370,000 clones, around 84% recorded once. Sequences were derived from peripheral blood, sampled in a trial of Ad26.COV2.S vaccine versus placebo. The receptors derive from a person aged 18-65 years who received the Ad26.COV2.S COVID-19 vaccine or a placebo. Each CDR3 is given with its conserved first and last residue. Each record gives: V gene, D gene, J gene, clone size, CDR3 protein, CDR3 DNA. The D gene is left open where the match is weak. Some rows mark clone size as missing; the rest say once, few, many or name a class of expanded clone.

TRBV6-5	TRBD1	TRBJ1-3	NA	CASNLDRDPGNTIYF	TGTGCCAGCAATTTGGACAGGGATCCTGGAAACACCATATATTTT
TRBV29-1	NA	TRBJ2-5	once	CSVLDPGETQYF	TGCAGCGTCCTGGACCCCGGGGAGACCCAGTACTTC
TRBV7-2	NA	TRBJ1-4	NA	CASSLIAGEKLFF	TGTGCCAGCAGCTTAATCGCGGGAGAAAAACTGTTTTTT
TRBV7-9	TRBD1	TRBJ1-1	NA	CASSFRGQMNTEAFF	TGTGCCAGCAGCTTCAGGGGGCAGATGAACACTGAAGCTTTCTTT
TRBV27	NA	TRBJ1-6	NA	CASSPPRVSSYNSPLHF	TGTGCCAGCAGTCCACCGCGGGTCAGCTCCTATAATTCACCCCTCCACTTT
TRBV11-2	NA	TRBJ2-1	NA	CASSPDSFSYNEQFF	TGTGCCAGCAGCCCCGACTCCTTCTCCTACAATGAGCAGTTCTTC
TRBV18	NA	TRBJ1-5	few	CASSPGAANQPQHF	TGTGCCAGCTCACCAGGGGCAGCGAATCAGCCCCAGCATTTT
TRBV7-5	NA	TRBJ2-6	NA	CARSPLGVRDMGQGGANVLTF	TGTGCCAGAAGCCCCCTGGGAGTCCGGGACATGGGACAGGGCGGGGCCAACGTCCTGACTTTC
TRBV9	NA	TRBJ1-3	NA	CASSVGDWASGNTIYF	TGTGCCAGCAGCGTAGGGGACTGGGCCTCTGGAAACACCATATATTTT
TRBV19	TRBD1	TRBJ1-2	NA	CASSRSTRAGGNGYTF	TGTGCCAGTAGCAGATCCACCAGGGCAGGGGGAAATGGCTACACCTTC
TRBV13	NA	TRBJ1-4	NA	CASTTTENEKLFF	TGTGCCAGCACCACGACAGAAAATGAAAAACTGTTTTTT
TRBV4-3	NA	TRBJ1-4	NA	CASSHLLQGGEKLFF	TGCGCCAGCAGCCATCTCTTACAGGGAGGTGAAAAACTGTTTTTT
TRBV2	NA	TRBJ2-2	few	CASSFILGGELFF	TGTGCCAGCAGTTTTATTTTAGGCGGGGAGCTGTTTTTT
TRBV12-3/TRBV12-4	NA	TRBJ2-7	NA	CASSFNIRQYF	TGTGCCAGCAGTTTTAATATACGGCAGTACTTC
TRBV19	NA	TRBJ2-3	NA	CASSSRGPRPITDTQYF	TGTGCCAGTAGTTCACGAGGACCTCGACCAATCACAGATACGCAGTATTTT
TRBV19	NA	TRBJ1-4	NA	CASSDRQVGKEKLFF	TGTGCCAGTAGTGACCGACAGGTTGGGAAGGAAAAACTGTTTTTT
TRBV5-1	TRBD2	TRBJ2-5	NA	CASSVGTSGLQETQYF	TGCGCCAGCAGCGTTGGGACTAGCGGGCTTCAAGAGACCCAGTACTTC
TRBV9	NA	TRBJ1-2	NA	CASSSLSGGYGYTF	TGTGCCAGCAGCTCCCTCTCCGGGGGGTATGGCTACACCTTC
TRBV5-1	NA	TRBJ1-1	NA	CASSLGGLYTEAFF	TGCGCCAGCAGCTTGGGGGGGTTGTACACTGAAGCTTTCTTT
TRBV28	TRBD1	TRBJ1-4	NA	CASSPSTGGIEKLFF	TGTGCCAGCAGCCCCTCTACAGGGGGCATTGAAAAACTGTTTTTT
TRBV24-1	TRBD1	TRBJ2-5	once	CATSDPTTGGGETQYF	TGTGCCACCAGTGATCCCACGACAGGGGGCGGGGAGACCCAGTACTTC
TRBV3-1/TRBV3-2	NA	TRBJ1-3	NA	CASSQDLISSGNTIYF	TGTGCCAGCAGCCAAGATTTAATTAGCTCTGGAAACACCATATATTTT
TRBV12-3/TRBV12-4	NA	TRBJ2-1	NA	CASSLGDYNEQFF	TGTGCCAGCAGTTTGGGCGACTACAATGAGCAGTTCTTC
TRBV10-2	NA	TRBJ2-7	NA	CASSGRWGQNYEQYF	TGCGCCAGCAGTGGCCGGTGGGGTCAAAACTACGAGCAGTACTTC
TRBV5-1	NA	TRBJ2-5	NA	CASSSTLQETQYF	TGCGCCAGCAGCTCCACCTTACAAGAGACCCAGTACTTC
TRBV14	TRBD1	TRBJ2-7	NA	CASSYRGRIYEQYF	TGTGCCAGCAGCTACAGGGGGCGTATCTACGAGCAGTACTTC
TRBV4-1	TRBD2	TRBJ2-1	NA	CASSQPASGRALNEQFF	TGCGCCAGCAGCCAACCGGCTAGCGGGAGGGCATTGAATGAGCAGTTCTTC
TRBV19	NA	TRBJ2-2	NA	CASSMIWGKNTGELFF	TGTGCCAGTAGTATGATTTGGGGAAAGAACACCGGGGAGCTGTTTTTT
TRBV9	NA	TRBJ1-6	once	CASSAGTYNSPLHF	TGTGCCAGCAGCGCAGGTACCTATAATTCACCCCTCCACTTT
TRBV24-1	NA	TRBJ2-3	NA	CATSDFSLTQYF	TGTGCCACCAGTGATTTTTCCCTTACGCAGTATTTT
TRBV27	TRBD2	TRBJ2-3	NA	CASSAIREATQYF	TGTGCCAGCAGTGCAATCCGGGAGGCGACGCAGTATTTT
TRBV11-3	NA	TRBJ2-3	NA	CASSIGPGTLTQYF	TGTGCCAGCAGCATTGGACCCGGGACACTAACGCAGTATTTT
TRBV13	NA	TRBJ1-2	NA	CASSLGGPGSGYTF	TGTGCCAGCAGCTTAGGGGGGCCTGGGAGTGGCTACACCTTC
TRBV19	NA	TRBJ1-1	NA	CASRFWGVTEAFF	TGTGCCAGTAGGTTCTGGGGGGTCACTGAAGCTTTCTTT
TRBV21-1	NA	TRBJ2-1	NA	CANHRGLAGANEQFF	TGTGCCAACCACAGGGGGCTAGCGGGAGCTAATGAGCAGTTCTTC
TRBV5-4	NA	TRBJ2-1	NA	CASKWQGGYNEQFF	TGTGCCAGCAAGTGGCAGGGGGGTTACAATGAGCAGTTCTTC
TRBV19	NA	TRBJ2-4	NA	CASSINSLRSKNIQYF	TGTGCCAGTAGTATTAATTCGTTGCGAAGCAAAAACATTCAGTACTTC
TRBV7-9	NA	TRBJ2-1	NA	CASSREAHNEQFF	TGTGCCAGCAGCCGCGAAGCCCACAATGAGCAGTTCTTC
TRBV6-6	TRBD1	TRBJ1-5	NA	CASSPRARDSSNQPQHF	TGTGCCAGCAGTCCCCGCGCCCGGGACAGCAGCAATCAGCCCCAGCATTTT
TRBV10-3	TRBD2	TRBJ2-3	NA	CAISVLTSGRAFGTDTQYF	TGTGCCATCAGTGTTTTGACTAGCGGGAGAGCATTTGGCACAGATACGCAGTATTTT
TRBV5-5	NA	TRBJ1-5	NA	CASSAVGGSQPQHF	TGTGCCAGCAGCGCCGTCGGGGGCTCTCAGCCCCAGCATTTT
TRBV9	NA	TRBJ2-2	NA	CASSPRTQNTGELFF	TGTGCCAGCAGCCCCCGGACTCAGAACACCGGGGAGCTGTTTTTT
TRBV6-5	NA	TRBJ1-1	NA	CASRYGEPTEAFF	TGTGCCAGCAGGTATGGGGAACCCACTGAAGCTTTCTTT
TRBV4-1	NA	TRBJ2-1	NA	CASSQDRALASYNEQFF	TGCGCCAGCAGCCAAGATCGAGCTCTAGCCTCCTACAATGAGCAGTTCTTC
TRBV3-1/TRBV3-2	NA	TRBJ1-1	NA	CASSPRGLLGEAFF	TGTGCCAGCAGCCCACGGGGCCTCTTGGGTGAAGCTTTCTTT
TRBV18	NA	TRBJ1-2	NA	CASSPRSGDGYTF	TGTGCCAGCTCACCACGGTCAGGGGATGGCTACACCTTC